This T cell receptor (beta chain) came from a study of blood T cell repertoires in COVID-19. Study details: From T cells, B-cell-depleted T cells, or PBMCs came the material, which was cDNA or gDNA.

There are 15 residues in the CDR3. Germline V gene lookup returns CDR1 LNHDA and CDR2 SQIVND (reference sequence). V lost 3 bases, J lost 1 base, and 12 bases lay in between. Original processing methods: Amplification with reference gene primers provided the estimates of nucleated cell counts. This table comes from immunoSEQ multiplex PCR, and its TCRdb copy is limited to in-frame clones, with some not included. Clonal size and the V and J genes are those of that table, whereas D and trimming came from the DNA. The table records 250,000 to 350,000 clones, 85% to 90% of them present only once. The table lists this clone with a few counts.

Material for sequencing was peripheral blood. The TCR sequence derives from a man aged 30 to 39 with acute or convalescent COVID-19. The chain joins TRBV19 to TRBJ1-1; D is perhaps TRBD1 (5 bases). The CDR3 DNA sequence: TGTGCCAGTAGTATTACAGGCCGAACGAACACTGAAGCTTTCTTT. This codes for CASSITGRTNTEAFF.